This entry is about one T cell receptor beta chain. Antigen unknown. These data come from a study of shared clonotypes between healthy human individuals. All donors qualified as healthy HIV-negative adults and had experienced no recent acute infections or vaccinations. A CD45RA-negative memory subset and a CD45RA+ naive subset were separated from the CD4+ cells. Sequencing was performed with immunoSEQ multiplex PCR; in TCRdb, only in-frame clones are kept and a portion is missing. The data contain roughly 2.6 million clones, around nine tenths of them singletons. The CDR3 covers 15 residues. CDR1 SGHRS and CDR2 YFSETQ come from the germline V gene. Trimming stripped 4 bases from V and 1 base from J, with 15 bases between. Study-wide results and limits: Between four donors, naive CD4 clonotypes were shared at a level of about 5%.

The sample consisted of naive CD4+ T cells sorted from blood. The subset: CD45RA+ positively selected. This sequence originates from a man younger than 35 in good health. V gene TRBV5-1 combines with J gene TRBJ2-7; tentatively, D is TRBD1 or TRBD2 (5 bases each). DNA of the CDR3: TGCGCCAGCAGCGAGGCCGGGACGAATTCCTACGAGCAGTACTTC. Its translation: CASSEAGTNSYEQYF. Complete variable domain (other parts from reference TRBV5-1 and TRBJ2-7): KAGVTQTPRYLIKTRGQQVTLSCSPISGHRSVSWYQQTPGQGLQFLFEYFSETQRNKGNFPGRFSGRQFSNSRSEMNVSTLELGDSALYLCASSEAGTNSYEQYFGPGTRLTVT.